This T cell receptor (beta chain) was documented in a study of glioma-infiltrating T cells after dendritic cell vaccination. As for the study in general: Glioblastoma patients came from Phase I and II dendritic cell vaccination trials. Study-wide results and limits: Higher TCR clonality did not directly relate to longer survival.

Isocitrate dehydrogenase mutation was absent in all glioblastoma patients. The CDR3 runs to 15 residues. V lost 6 bases to trimming and J lost 3 bases, with 14 bases between them. The germline CDR1 and CDR2 sequences are WSHSY and SAAADI. Data came from immunoSEQ multiplex PCR; TCRdb stores just in-frame clones and leaves some out. The table records under 100,000 clones, approximately 90% of them present only once. In the case of this clone: What it recognizes is unknown.

This TCR derives from a human donor with glioblastoma. Sample: blood, taken before dendritic cell vaccination. The V and J genes are TRBV10-2 and TRBJ1-4, with D hard to call. CDR3 residues: CASSSPGASNEKLFF. The CDR3 bases are TGCGCCAGCAGCTCTCCCGGAGCCTCTAATGAAAAACTGTTTTTT.